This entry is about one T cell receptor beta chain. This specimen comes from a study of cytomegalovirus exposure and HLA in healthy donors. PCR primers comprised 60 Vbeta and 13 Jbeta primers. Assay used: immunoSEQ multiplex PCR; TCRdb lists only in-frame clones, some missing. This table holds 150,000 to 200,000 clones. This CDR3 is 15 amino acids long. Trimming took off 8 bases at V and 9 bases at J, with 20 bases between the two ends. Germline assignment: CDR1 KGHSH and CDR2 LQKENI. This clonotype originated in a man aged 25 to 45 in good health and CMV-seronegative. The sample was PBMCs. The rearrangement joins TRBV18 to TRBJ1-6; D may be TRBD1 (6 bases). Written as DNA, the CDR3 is TGTGCCAGCACGCCCGGGGTGGACAGACGTTCACCCCTCCACTTT. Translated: CASTPGVDRRSPLHF.